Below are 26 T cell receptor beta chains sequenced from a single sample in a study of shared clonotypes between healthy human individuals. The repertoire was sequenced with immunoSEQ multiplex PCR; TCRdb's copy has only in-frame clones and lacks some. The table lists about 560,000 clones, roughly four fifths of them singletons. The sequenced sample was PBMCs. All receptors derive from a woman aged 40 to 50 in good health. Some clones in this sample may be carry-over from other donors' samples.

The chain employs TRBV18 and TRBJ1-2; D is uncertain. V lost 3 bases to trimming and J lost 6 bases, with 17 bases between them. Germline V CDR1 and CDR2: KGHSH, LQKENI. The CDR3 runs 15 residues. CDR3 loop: CASSPSLSGIDGYTF. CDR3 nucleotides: TGTGCCAGCTCACCGTCCCTGTCGGGAATTGATGGCTACACCTTC.

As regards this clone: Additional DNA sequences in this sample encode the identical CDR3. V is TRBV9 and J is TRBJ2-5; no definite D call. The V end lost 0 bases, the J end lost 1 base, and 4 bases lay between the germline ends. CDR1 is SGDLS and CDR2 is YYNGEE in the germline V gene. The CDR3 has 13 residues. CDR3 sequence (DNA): TGTGCCAGCAGCGTAGCCGGCCAAGAGACCCAGTACTTC. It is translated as CASSVAGQETQYF. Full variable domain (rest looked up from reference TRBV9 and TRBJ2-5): DSGVTQTPKHLITATGQRVTLRCSPRSGDLSVYWYQQSLDQGLQFLIQYYNGEERAKGNILERFSAQQFPDLHSELNLSSLELGDSALYFCASSVAGQETQYFGPGTRLLVL.

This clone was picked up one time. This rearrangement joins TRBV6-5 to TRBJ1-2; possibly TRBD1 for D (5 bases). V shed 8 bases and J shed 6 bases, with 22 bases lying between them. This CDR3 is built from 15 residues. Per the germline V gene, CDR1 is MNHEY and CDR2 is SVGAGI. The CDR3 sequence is CASAKVGPATHGYTF. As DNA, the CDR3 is TGTGCCAGCGCCAAGGTGGGACCGGCAACGCATGGCTACACCTTC.

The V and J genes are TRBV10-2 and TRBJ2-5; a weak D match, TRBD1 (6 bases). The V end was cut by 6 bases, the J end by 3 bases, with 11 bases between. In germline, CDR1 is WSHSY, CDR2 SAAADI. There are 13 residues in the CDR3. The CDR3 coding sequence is TGCGCCAGCAGGGACAAGGGGGAAGAGACCCAGTACTTC. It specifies CASRDKGEETQYF.

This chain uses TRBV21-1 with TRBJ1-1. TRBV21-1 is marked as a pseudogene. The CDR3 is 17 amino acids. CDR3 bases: TGTGCCAGCAGCAAGGTAAAACCGAGCCCTATGAGCACTGAAGCTTTCTTT. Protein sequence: CASSKVKPSPMSTEAFF.

This CDR3 reads CAWGPNEKLFF. The CDR3 DNA follows: TGTGCCTGGGGTCCTAATGAAAAACTGTTTTTT. The chain couples TRBV30 to TRBJ1-4; D is ambiguous. The V end was cut by 5 bases, the J end by 3 bases, with 4 bases between. The CDR3 runs 11 residues. Germline CDR1 and CDR2: GTSNPN and SVGIG (reference sequence).

This chain's CDR3 is CASSLVERRDDGYGYTF. For the CDR3, the DNA is TGTGCCAGCAGCTTAGTTGAACGACGCGACGACGGCTATGGCTACACCTTC. This chain connects TRBV7-3 to TRBJ1-2; D call uncertain. The CDR3 runs to 17 residues. Germline V gives CDR1 SGHTA, CDR2 FQGTGA. Trimming left V 2 bases short and J 4 bases short, with 20 bases between.

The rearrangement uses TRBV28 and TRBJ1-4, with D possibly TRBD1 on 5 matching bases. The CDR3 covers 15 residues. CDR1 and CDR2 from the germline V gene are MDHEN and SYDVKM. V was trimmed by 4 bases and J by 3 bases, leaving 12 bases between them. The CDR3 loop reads CASSSWGESNEKLFF. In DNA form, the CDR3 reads TGTGCCAGCAGTTCGTGGGGGGAGTCTAATGAAAAACTGTTTTTT.

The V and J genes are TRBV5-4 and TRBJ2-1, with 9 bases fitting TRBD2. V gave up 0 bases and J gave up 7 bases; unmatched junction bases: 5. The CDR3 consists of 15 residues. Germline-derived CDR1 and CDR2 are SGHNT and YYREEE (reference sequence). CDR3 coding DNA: TGTGCCAGCAGCTTGGAGGCGGGAGGGTTTAATGAGCAGTTCTTC. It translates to CASSLEAGGFNEQFF. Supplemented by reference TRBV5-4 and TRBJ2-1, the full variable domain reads ETGVTQSPTHLIKTRGQQVTLRCSSQSGHNTVSWYQQALGQGPQFIFQYYREEENGRGNFPPRFSGLQFPNYSSELNVNALELDDSALYLCASSLEAGGFNEQFFGPGTRLTVL.

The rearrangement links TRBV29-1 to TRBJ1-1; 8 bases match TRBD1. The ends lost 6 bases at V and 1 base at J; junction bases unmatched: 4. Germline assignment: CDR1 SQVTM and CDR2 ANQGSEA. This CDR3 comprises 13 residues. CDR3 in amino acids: CSVRQGTNTEAFF. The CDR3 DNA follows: TGCAGCGTCCGACAGGGGACGAACACTGAAGCTTTCTTT. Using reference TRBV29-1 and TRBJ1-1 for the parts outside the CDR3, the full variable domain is SAVISQKPSRDICQRGTSLTIQCQVDSQVTMMFWYRQQPGQSLTLIATANQGSEATYESGFVIDKFPISRPNLTFSTLTVSNMSPEDSSIYLCSVRQGTNTEAFFGQGTRLTVV.

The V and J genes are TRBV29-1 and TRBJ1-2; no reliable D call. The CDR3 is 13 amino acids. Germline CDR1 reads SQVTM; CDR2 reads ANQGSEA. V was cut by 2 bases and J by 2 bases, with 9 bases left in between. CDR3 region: CSVERPANYGYTF. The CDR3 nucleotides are TGCAGCGTTGAAAGACCGGCGAACTATGGCTACACCTTC.

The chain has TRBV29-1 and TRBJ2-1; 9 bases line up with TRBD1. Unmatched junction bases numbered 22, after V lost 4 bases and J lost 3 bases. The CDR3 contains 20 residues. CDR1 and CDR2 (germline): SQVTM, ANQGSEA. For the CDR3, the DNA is TGCAGCGTTGTCACCGAGAGAGGACAGGGGACTACCTCCATCTACAATGAGCAGTTCTTC. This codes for CSVVTERGQGTTSIYNEQFF.

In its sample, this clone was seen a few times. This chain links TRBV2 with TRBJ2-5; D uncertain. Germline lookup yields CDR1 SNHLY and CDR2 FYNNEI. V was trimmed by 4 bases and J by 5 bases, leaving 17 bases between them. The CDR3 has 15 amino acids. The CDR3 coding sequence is TGTGCCAGCAGTGGGGCGGCCAGCCGGCAGGAGACCCAGTACTTC. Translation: CASSGAASRQETQYF. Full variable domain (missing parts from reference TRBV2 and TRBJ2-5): EPEVTQTPSHQVTQMGQEVILRCVPISNHLYFYWYRQILGQKVEFLVSFYNNEISEKSEIFDDQFSVERPDGSNFTLKIRSTKLEDSAMYFCASSGAASRQETQYFGPGTRLLVL.

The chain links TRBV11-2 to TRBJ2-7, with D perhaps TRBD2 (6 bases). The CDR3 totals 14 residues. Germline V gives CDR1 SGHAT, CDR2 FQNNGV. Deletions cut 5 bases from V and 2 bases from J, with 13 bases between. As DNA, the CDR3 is TGTGCCAGCAGCCGGGACTTCCTACCCTACGAGCAGTACTTC. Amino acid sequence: CASSRDFLPYEQYF.

Here the CDR3 DNA reads TGCGCCAGCAGACAAGTCCCGACGGGACCGAACACTGAAGCTTTCTTT. Its translation: CASRQVPTGPNTEAFF. The chain joins TRBV5-1 to TRBJ1-1; D is perhaps TRBD1 (5 bases). Germline CDR1 is SGHRS and CDR2 is YFSETQ. The V gene lost 5 bases and the J gene lost 1 base, with 18 bases spanning the gap. This CDR3 spans 16 amino acids.

This chain's CDR3 is CASSPGQGASDTQYF. DNA of the CDR3: TGCGCCAGCAGCCCAGGACAGGGGGCATCAGATACGCAGTATTTT. The J gene is TRBJ2-3, the V gene TRBV5-1; 11 bases are shared with TRBD1. V was clipped by 4 bases and J by 4 bases; unmatched bases: 5. The germline V gene has CDR1 SGHRS and CDR2 YFSETQ. The CDR3 is 15 residues long.

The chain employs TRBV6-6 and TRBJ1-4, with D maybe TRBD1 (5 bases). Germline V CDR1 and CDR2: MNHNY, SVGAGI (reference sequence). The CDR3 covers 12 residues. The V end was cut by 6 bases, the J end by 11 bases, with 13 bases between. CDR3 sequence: CASSPRAAKLFF. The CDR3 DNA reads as TGTGCCAGCAGCCCCAGGGCTGCTAAACTGTTTTTT.

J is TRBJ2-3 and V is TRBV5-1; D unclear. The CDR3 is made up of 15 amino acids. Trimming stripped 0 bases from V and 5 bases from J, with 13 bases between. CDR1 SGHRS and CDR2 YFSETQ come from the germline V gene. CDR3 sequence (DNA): TGCGCCAGCAGCTTGGGTAGTGGGATTATAGATACGCAGTATTTT. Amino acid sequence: CASSLGSGIIDTQYF.

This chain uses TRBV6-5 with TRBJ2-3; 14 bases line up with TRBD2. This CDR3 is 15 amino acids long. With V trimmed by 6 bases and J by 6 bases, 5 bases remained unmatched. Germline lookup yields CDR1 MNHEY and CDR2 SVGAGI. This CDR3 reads CASSRLAGGQDTQYF. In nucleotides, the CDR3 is TGTGCCAGCAGCCGACTAGCGGGAGGGCAGGATACGCAGTATTTT.

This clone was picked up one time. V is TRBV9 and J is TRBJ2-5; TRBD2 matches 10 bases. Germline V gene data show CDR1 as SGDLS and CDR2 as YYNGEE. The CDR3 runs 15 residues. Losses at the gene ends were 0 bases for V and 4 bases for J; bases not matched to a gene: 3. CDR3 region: CASSVAGTSAETQYF. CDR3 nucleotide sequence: TGTGCCAGCAGCGTAGCGGGGACTAGCGCAGAGACCCAGTACTTC.

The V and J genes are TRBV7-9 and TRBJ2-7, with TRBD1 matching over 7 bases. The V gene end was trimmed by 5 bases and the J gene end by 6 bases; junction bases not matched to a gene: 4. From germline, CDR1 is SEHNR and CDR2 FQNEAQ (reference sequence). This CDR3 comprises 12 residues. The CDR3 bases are TGTGCCAGCAGCCTAAGACAGGGCGAGCAGTACTTC. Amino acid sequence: CASSLRQGEQYF.

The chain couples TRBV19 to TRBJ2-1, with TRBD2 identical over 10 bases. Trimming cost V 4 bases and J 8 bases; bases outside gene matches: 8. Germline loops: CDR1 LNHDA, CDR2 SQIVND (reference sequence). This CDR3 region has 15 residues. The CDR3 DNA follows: TGTGCCAGTAGTACCCCGGGACTAGCGTCCCATGAGCAGTTCTTC. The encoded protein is CASSTPGLASHEQFF. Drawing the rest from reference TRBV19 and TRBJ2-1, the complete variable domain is DGGITQSPKYLFRKEGQNVTLSCEQNLNHDAMYWYRQDPGQGLRLIYYSQIVNDFQKGDIAEGYSVSREKKESFPLTVTSAQKNPTAFYLCASSTPGLASHEQFFGPGTRLTVL.

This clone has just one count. CDR3 DNA: TGTGCCAGCAGTCCCTACAGGGATCCCTTAGATGAGCAGTACTTC. Translating it yields CASSPYRDPLDEQYF. V usage is TRBV27 and J usage is TRBJ2-7; the D gene is possibly TRBD1 (6 bases). The CDR3 is 15 residues long. Germline CDR1 is MNHEY and CDR2 is SMNVEV (reference sequence). V was shortened by 5 bases and J by 7 bases, with 21 bases between the two germline ends.

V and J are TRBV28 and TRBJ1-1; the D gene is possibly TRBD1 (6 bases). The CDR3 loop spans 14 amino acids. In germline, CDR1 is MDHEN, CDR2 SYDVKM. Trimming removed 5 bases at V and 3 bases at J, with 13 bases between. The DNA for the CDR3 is TGTGCCAGCAGTCCCACACAGGGTTACACTGAAGCTTTCTTT. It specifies CASSPTQGYTEAFF.

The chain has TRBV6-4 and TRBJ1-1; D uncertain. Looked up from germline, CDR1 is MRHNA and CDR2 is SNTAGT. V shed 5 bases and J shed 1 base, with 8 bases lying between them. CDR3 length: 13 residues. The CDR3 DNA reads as TGTGCCAGCAGTCCAGAAGAGAACACTGAAGCTTTCTTT. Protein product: CASSPEENTEAFF.

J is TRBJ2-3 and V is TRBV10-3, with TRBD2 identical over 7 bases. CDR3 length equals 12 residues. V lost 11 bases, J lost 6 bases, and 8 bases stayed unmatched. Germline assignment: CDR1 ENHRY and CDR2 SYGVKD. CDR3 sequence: CAAAGNLDTQYF. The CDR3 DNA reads TGTGCCGCAGCGGGAAATCTGGATACGCAGTATTTT.